These T cell receptor beta chains were read from a single sample in a study of blood T cell repertoires in COVID-19. Repertoires were generated with immunoSEQ multiplex PCR, while TCRdb's copy carries only in-frame clones and drops some. The repertoire holds 200,000 to 250,000 clones, with roughly 86% as singletons. The specimen was peripheral blood. All receptors come from a man between 60 and 70 years old with acute or convalescent COVID-19. The CDR3 runs from the conserved cysteine through the conserved F or W. A D gene is named only where the DNA matches it firmly. A clone size is listed for some rows: how often the clone was seen (once, few, many), or a class if it is expanded.

J gene: TRBJ2-7; clone size: NA; V gene: TRBV6-5; D gene: NA; CDR3 protein: CASSPPESSSYEQYF; CDR3 DNA: TGTGCCAGCAGCCCCCCGGAGTCTAGCTCCTACGAGCAGTACTTC
J gene: TRBJ1-2; clone size: NA; V gene: TRBV19; D gene: TRBD1; CDR3 protein: CASSRQGISGYTF; CDR3 DNA: TGTGCCAGTAGTCGACAGGGAATTAGTGGCTACACCTTC
J gene: TRBJ1-3; clone size: NA; V gene: TRBV19; D gene: NA; CDR3 protein: CASSIGTAHSGNTIYF; CDR3 DNA: TGTGCCAGTAGTATAGGAACAGCACACTCTGGAAACACCATATATTTT
J gene: TRBJ2-7; clone size: NA; V gene: TRBV27; D gene: TRBD1; CDR3 protein: CASSPGQGKQYF; CDR3 DNA: TGTGCCAGCAGTCCCGGACAGGGAAAGCAGTACTTC
J gene: TRBJ2-1; clone size: NA; V gene: TRBV6-6; D gene: NA; CDR3 protein: CASSYRVEDEQFF; CDR3 DNA: TGTGCCAGCAGTTACCGGGTCGAAGATGAGCAGTTCTTC
J gene: TRBJ1-1; clone size: few; V gene: TRBV15; D gene: NA; CDR3 protein: CATSRRGNTEAFF; CDR3 DNA: TGTGCCACCAGCCGACGGGGGAACACTGAAGCTTTCTTT
J gene: TRBJ2-6; clone size: NA; V gene: TRBV11-2; D gene: TRBD1; CDR3 protein: CASSLLQGASGANVLTF; CDR3 DNA: TGTGCCAGCAGCTTACTTCAGGGGGCTAGTGGGGCCAACGTCCTGACTTTC
J gene: TRBJ1-1; clone size: once; V gene: TRBV2; D gene: TRBD1; CDR3 protein: CASSFRGENTEAFF; CDR3 DNA: TGTGCCAGCAGTTTCAGGGGGGAAAACACTGAAGCTTTCTTT
J gene: TRBJ2-7; clone size: NA; V gene: TRBV27; D gene: TRBD1; CDR3 protein: CASSLAQGASYEQYF; CDR3 DNA: TGTGCCAGCAGTTTAGCCCAGGGGGCCTCCTACGAGCAGTACTTC
J gene: TRBJ1-5; clone size: NA; V gene: TRBV19; D gene: NA; CDR3 protein: CASSIPGLIQPQHF; CDR3 DNA: TGTGCCAGTAGTATTCCAGGGTTGATTCAGCCCCAGCATTTT
J gene: TRBJ1-6; clone size: NA; V gene: TRBV5-1; D gene: TRBD1; CDR3 protein: CASSLETGGVANSPLHF; CDR3 DNA: TGCGCCAGCAGCTTGGAAACAGGGGGAGTCGCTAATTCACCCCTCCACTTT
J gene: TRBJ2-7; clone size: NA; V gene: TRBV28; D gene: NA; CDR3 protein: CASSSRLAEQYF; CDR3 DNA: TGTGCCAGCAGTTCCCGACTGGCCGAGCAGTACTTC
J gene: TRBJ2-3; clone size: NA; V gene: TRBV6-4; D gene: NA; CDR3 protein: CASSPAGYTDTQYF; CDR3 DNA: TGTGCCAGCAGCCCGGCGGGGTACACAGATACGCAGTATTTT
J gene: TRBJ2-7; clone size: NA; V gene: TRBV10-2; D gene: NA; CDR3 protein: CASRTGLLQVDEQYF; CDR3 DNA: TGCGCCAGCAGGACAGGCCTTCTACAGGTTGACGAGCAGTACTTC
J gene: TRBJ2-1; clone size: NA; V gene: TRBV6-6; D gene: NA; CDR3 protein: CASRAVNALYNEQFF; CDR3 DNA: TGTGCCAGTCGCGCCGTTAACGCACTCTACAATGAGCAGTTCTTC
J gene: TRBJ1-5; clone size: NA; V gene: TRBV19; D gene: NA; CDR3 protein: CASSIGGGLGQPQHF; CDR3 DNA: TGTGCCAGTAGTATAGGGGGGGGGCTCGGTCAGCCCCAGCATTTT
J gene: TRBJ1-5; clone size: NA; V gene: TRBV27; D gene: NA; CDR3 protein: CASRPYRDNQPQHF; CDR3 DNA: TGTGCCAGCAGACCCTACAGGGACAATCAGCCCCAGCATTTT
J gene: TRBJ2-5; clone size: NA; V gene: TRBV5-4; D gene: TRBD2; CDR3 protein: CASSLVGLAGGAQGETQYF; CDR3 DNA: TGTGCCAGCAGCTTGGTGGGACTAGCGGGGGGGGCGCAAGGGGAGACCCAGTACTTC
J gene: TRBJ2-2; clone size: NA; V gene: TRBV5-4; D gene: TRBD1; CDR3 protein: CASSPTDRANTGELFF; CDR3 DNA: TGTGCCAGCAGCCCAACGGACAGGGCAAACACCGGGGAGCTGTTTTTT
J gene: TRBJ1-6; clone size: NA; V gene: TRBV4-1; D gene: NA; CDR3 protein: CASSQDRQQNSPLHF; CDR3 DNA: TGCGCCAGCAGCCAAGATAGACAGCAGAATTCACCCCTCCACTTT
J gene: TRBJ2-5; clone size: NA; V gene: TRBV11-2; D gene: TRBD2; CDR3 protein: CASHPGGAPQETQYF; CDR3 DNA: TGTGCCAGCCACCCGGGAGGGGCGCCCCAAGAGACCCAGTACTTC
J gene: TRBJ1-2; clone size: NA; V gene: TRBV4-1; D gene: NA; CDR3 protein: CASSEVKGIYGYTF; CDR3 DNA: TGCGCCAGCAGCGAAGTGAAGGGGATCTATGGCTACACCTTC
J gene: TRBJ2-2; clone size: NA; V gene: TRBV20-1; D gene: TRBD2; CDR3 protein: CSASRTSGGTGELFF; CDR3 DNA: TGCAGTGCTAGTCGGACTAGCGGGGGGACCGGGGAGCTGTTTTTT
J gene: TRBJ1-2; clone size: NA; V gene: TRBV19; D gene: TRBD1; CDR3 protein: CASSRPGQGALYGYTF; CDR3 DNA: TGTGCCAGTAGTAGACCGGGACAGGGGGCCCTCTATGGCTACACCTTC
J gene: TRBJ1-4; clone size: NA; V gene: TRBV5-1; D gene: NA; CDR3 protein: CASSAGLLGSLSTNEKLFF; CDR3 DNA: TGCGCCAGCAGCGCTGGCTTATTGGGCTCCCTCTCAACTAATGAAAAACTGTTTTTT
J gene: TRBJ2-2; clone size: NA; V gene: TRBV7-2; D gene: TRBD2; CDR3 protein: CASSFVPGLAAATGELFF; CDR3 DNA: TGTGCCAGCAGCTTCGTCCCGGGACTAGCGGCGGCCACCGGGGAGCTGTTTTTT
J gene: TRBJ2-5; clone size: NA; V gene: TRBV29-1; D gene: NA; CDR3 protein: CSVEGQAKETQYF; CDR3 DNA: TGCAGCGTTGAAGGACAGGCTAAAGAGACCCAGTACTTC
J gene: TRBJ2-7; clone size: NA; V gene: TRBV2; D gene: TRBD1; CDR3 protein: CASSLDRGSSYEQYF; CDR3 DNA: TGTGCCAGCAGTTTAGACAGGGGGAGCTCCTACGAGCAGTACTTC
J gene: TRBJ1-1; clone size: NA; V gene: TRBV6-6; D gene: NA; CDR3 protein: CASSYSKETNTEAFF; CDR3 DNA: TGTGCCAGCAGTTACTCGAAGGAGACGAACACTGAAGCTTTCTTT
J gene: TRBJ2-1; clone size: NA; V gene: TRBV25-1; D gene: NA; CDR3 protein: CASKQVTIWFF; CDR3 DNA: TGTGCCAGCAAACAGGTTACCATCTGGTTCTTC
J gene: TRBJ2-7; clone size: few; V gene: TRBV5-1; D gene: TRBD1; CDR3 protein: CASSLALGRGTYEQYF; CDR3 DNA: TGCGCCAGCAGCTTGGCCCTTGGCAGGGGGACCTACGAGCAGTACTTC
J gene: TRBJ1-3; clone size: NA; V gene: TRBV29-1; D gene: NA; CDR3 protein: CSVERRQSPSGNTIYF; CDR3 DNA: TGCAGCGTTGAGCGTCGACAGTCTCCCTCTGGAAACACCATATATTTT
J gene: TRBJ1-2; clone size: NA; V gene: TRBV11-2; D gene: TRBD1; CDR3 protein: CASSLGQGAVGYTF; CDR3 DNA: TGTGCCAGCAGCCTTGGACAGGGGGCGGTTGGCTACACCTTC
J gene: TRBJ2-7; clone size: NA; V gene: TRBV7-2; D gene: NA; CDR3 protein: CASSLRQVTYEQYF; CDR3 DNA: TGTGCCAGCAGCTTAAGGCAGGTTACCTACGAGCAGTACTTC
J gene: TRBJ2-1; clone size: NA; V gene: TRBV7-3; D gene: TRBD2; CDR3 protein: CASSTSGGSYNEQFF; CDR3 DNA: TGTGCCAGCAGCACTAGCGGGGGCTCCTACAATGAGCAGTTCTTC
J gene: TRBJ2-7; clone size: NA; V gene: TRBV7-9; D gene: NA; CDR3 protein: CASSAYLGVYF; CDR3 DNA: TGTGCCAGCAGCGCCTACCTAGGGGTGTACTTC